The rows below give T cell receptor beta chains drawn from one sample of a study of cytomegalovirus exposure and HLA in healthy donors. Repertoires were generated with immunoSEQ multiplex PCR, while TCRdb's copy carries only in-frame clones and drops some. Here the sample spans 68,000 or so clones, about 90% being singletons. The sample comprised PBMCs. Source of these receptors: a man between 18 and 29 years old in good health and CMV-seronegative. Both conserved end residues are part of each CDR3. Fields, in order: V gene, D gene, J gene, clone size, CDR3 DNA, CDR3 protein. D genes are given only for firm matches. Where a row states a size, it is once, few, many or the class of an expanded clone; other rows omit it.

>TRBV6-5|.|TRBJ1-1|.
TGTGCCAGCAGCCCCGTAAATTTAGACACTGAAGCTTTCTTT
CASSPVNLDTEAFF
>TRBV5-1|TRBD1|TRBJ1-1|.
TGCGCCAGCAGGAAGGGACAGGTTTGGAACACTGAAGCTTTCTTT
CASRKGQVWNTEAFF
>TRBV9|TRBD1|TRBJ1-1|once
TGTGCCAGCAGCGGAGGGACAGCTAACACTGAAGCTTTCTTT
CASSGGTANTEAFF
>TRBV27|.|TRBJ1-1|.
TGTGCCAGCGTAAAACAGGGGAACACTGAAGCTTTCTTT
CASVKQGNTEAFF
>TRBV6-6|.|TRBJ2-5|.
TGTGCCACCCACCGGGGTGGGCAAGAGACCCAGTACTTC
CATHRGGQETQYF
>TRBV11-1|.|TRBJ2-7|.
TGTGCCAGCAGCTTCTTAACAGAGTCCTACGAGCAGTACTTC
CASSFLTESYEQYF
>TRBV28|TRBD1|TRBJ2-7|.
TGTGCCAGCACCCCACAGGGGATTCTTTCCTACGAGCAGTACTTC
CASTPQGILSYEQYF
>TRBV27|.|TRBJ1-5|.
TGTGCCAGCAGTTTATCAGGGGACAATCAGCCCCAGCATTTT
CASSLSGDNQPQHF
>TRBV19|TRBD2|TRBJ2-1|.
TGTGCCAGTAGTATAGGACTAGCGGGAGGTGGTGAGCAGTTCTTC
CASSIGLAGGGEQFF
>TRBV9|.|TRBJ2-3|.
TGTGCCAGCAGCCCCGAGGCCATTCCGCAGTATTTT
CASSPEAIPQYF
>TRBV4-2|TRBD2|TRBJ2-1|.
TGTGCCAGCAGCCGCCCGGGACTAGCGGCAAATGAGCAGTTCTTC
CASSRPGLAANEQFF
>TRBV29-1|.|TRBJ2-4|.
TGCAGCGTTGAAGATCCTCTAGCCAAAAACATTCAGTACTTC
CSVEDPLAKNIQYF
>TRBV14|TRBD1|TRBJ2-2|.
TGTGCCAGCAGCCCCAGGGGGCCCGGGGAGCTGTTTTTT
CASSPRGPGELFF
>TRBV6-1|.|TRBJ2-7|.
TGTGCCAGCAGTGAAAGATGGTGGAGCTACGAGCAGTACTTC
CASSERWWSYEQYF
>TRBV4-2|TRBD2|TRBJ2-7|.
TGTGCCAGCAGCCCAACCGGACTAGCAGGTAGCGAGCAGTACTTC
CASSPTGLAGSEQYF
>TRBV29-1|TRBD2|TRBJ2-1|.
TGCACAATATCGGGACTAGCGGGAGGGCCGGGAGAGCAGTTCTTC
CTISGLAGGPGEQFF
>TRBV11-2|.|TRBJ2-5|.
TGTGCCAGCAGCTTTAATATATTTCGACAGACCCAAGAGACCCAGTACTTC
CASSFNIFRQTQETQYF
>TRBV20-1|.|TRBJ1-1|few
TGCAGTGTAGAATCCGCTTTCTTT
CSVESAFF
>TRBV18|TRBD1|TRBJ2-1|.
TGTGCCAGCTCATTCCTACAGGGGAGAACCTACAATGAGCAGTTCTTC
CASSFLQGRTYNEQFF
>TRBV10-3|TRBD2|TRBJ2-1|.
TGTGCCATCAGTGAGTCCGGGAGGGCCCTCGGGGAGCAGTTCTTC
CAISESGRALGEQFF
>TRBV19|TRBD1|TRBJ2-1|.
TGTGCCAGTAGTGCCCTCCGGACAGGGCCCTCCTACAATGAGCAGTTCTTC
CASSALRTGPSYNEQFF
>TRBV29-1|.|TRBJ2-5|once
TGCAGCGTTGATTTCGGCAGGATCCAAGAGACCCAGTACTTC
CSVDFGRIQETQYF
>TRBV30|.|TRBJ1-2|.
TGTGCCTGGGACAGAGCTAACTATGGCTACACCTTC
CAWDRANYGYTF
>TRBV29-1|.|TRBJ1-1|.
TGCAGCGTTGAGGAGGGCACTGAAGCTTTCTTT
CSVEEGTEAFF
>TRBV2|.|TRBJ1-4|.
TGTGCCAGCAGTGACCACCCGGCAACTAATGAAAAACTGTTTTTT
CASSDHPATNEKLFF
>TRBV28|.|TRBJ2-6|.
TGTGCCAGCAGTTTCTCTAGCTCTGGGGCCAACGTCCTGACTTTC
CASSFSSSGANVLTF